Listed below are T cell receptor beta chains from one sample, sequenced in a study of cytomegalovirus exposure and HLA in healthy donors. Clones were sequenced by immunoSEQ multiplex PCR, and TCRdb holds only the in-frame ones, with some missing. The table lists about 200,000 clones, 70% to 85% of them singletons. Material: PBMCs. These receptors were obtained from a woman aged 25 to 45 in good health and CMV-seropositive. Each CDR3 is given without its conserved first and last residue. A D gene is named only where the DNA matches it firmly.

TRBD1 TRBJ2-7 13 TRBV5-4 ASSPGTGGTYEQY
TRBD1 TRBJ1-1 12 TRBV5-1 ASSAQGGVTEAF
TRBD1 TRBJ1-2 12 TRBV18 ASSPTGGVDGYT
TRBD1 TRBJ2-7 11 TRBV7-9 ASSSGQAFEQY
TRBD1 TRBJ1-2 16 TRBV2 ASSENEGQSYTNYGYT
NA TRBJ2-5 15 TRBV29-1 SVEGEPMVAGQETQY
NA TRBJ1-4 12 TRBV5-1 ASSSTGVQEKLF
TRBD1 TRBJ2-6 15 TRBV2 ASTTGQGGAGANVLT
NA TRBJ2-1 16 TRBV29-1 SVEEWPLYLGMDNEQF
TRBD2 TRBJ2-3 13 TRBV9 ASSVGLELTDTQY
NA TRBJ1-3 10 TRBV30 AWTDSGNTIY
TRBD2 TRBJ2-5 12 TRBV2 AGGRRGGRETQY
TRBD2 TRBJ2-1 13 TRBV5-1 ASSPRTSGGNEQF
NA TRBJ1-5 11 TRBV6-5 ASSEQGTQPQH
TRBD1 TRBJ1-5 11 TRBV18 ASSPHRGQPQH
TRBD1 TRBJ2-1 16 TRBV2 ASSDPDRGESSYNEQF
NA TRBJ1-1 14 TRBV28 ASSLAGGALYTEAF
NA TRBJ2-7 14 TRBV6-1 ASSAVGHDSSYEQY
NA TRBJ2-1 14 TRBV7-9 ASSLDLFSTYNEQF
TRBD2 TRBJ2-7 13 TRBV19 ASRGLAAEVSEQY
NA TRBJ2-1 11 TRBV28 ASKWGAYNEQF
NA TRBJ1-5 13 TRBV10-3 AISDGDRGNQPQH
NA TRBJ1-1 11 TRBV6-5 ASSSTLRPEAF
TRBD2 TRBJ2-5 18 TRBV4-2 ASSQGLAGGPKKGQETQY
NA TRBJ1-2 13 TRBV14 ASSPLGRGNYGYT
NA TRBJ1-1 14 TRBV9 ASSVAGGHQNTEAF
TRBD2 TRBJ2-5 13 TRBV6-5 ASTLAGEVGETQY
NA TRBJ1-1 13 TRBV9 ASSVDDGSLTEAF
NA TRBJ2-1 14 TRBV28 ASRPIFLGVYNEQF
TRBD1 TRBJ1-1 13 TRBV5-1 ASSWADRVRTEAF
NA TRBJ2-3 13 TRBV28 ASSYDPRLADTQY
NA TRBJ2-7 11 TRBV28 ASSLEGSYEQY
TRBD2 TRBJ2-7 13 TRBV11-2 ASSPRLAGAYEQY
TRBD1 TRBJ2-1 14 TRBV5-6 ASSLGWTGEYNEQF
NA TRBJ2-7 13 TRBV9 ASSSHGTLSYEQY
TRBD2 TRBJ2-7 13 TRBV5-1 ASSLVAGEAYEQY
NA TRBJ2-6 14 TRBV28 ASSLPLGSGANVLT
NA TRBJ2-4 11 TRBV29-1 SVGGGHKNIQY
NA TRBJ2-3 11 TRBV5-1 ASSPGGADTQY